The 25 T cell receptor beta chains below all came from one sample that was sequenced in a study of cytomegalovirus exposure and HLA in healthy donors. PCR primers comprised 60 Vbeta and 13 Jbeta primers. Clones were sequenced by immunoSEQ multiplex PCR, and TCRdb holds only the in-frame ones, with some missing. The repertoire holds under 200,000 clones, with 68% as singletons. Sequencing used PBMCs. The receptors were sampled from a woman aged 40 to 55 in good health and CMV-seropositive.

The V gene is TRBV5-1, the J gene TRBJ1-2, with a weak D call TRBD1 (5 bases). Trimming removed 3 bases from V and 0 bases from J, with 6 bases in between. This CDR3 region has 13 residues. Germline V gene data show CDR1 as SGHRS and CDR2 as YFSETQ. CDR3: CASSSTANYGYTF. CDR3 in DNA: TGCGCCAGCAGCTCGACAGCTAACTATGGCTACACCTTC.

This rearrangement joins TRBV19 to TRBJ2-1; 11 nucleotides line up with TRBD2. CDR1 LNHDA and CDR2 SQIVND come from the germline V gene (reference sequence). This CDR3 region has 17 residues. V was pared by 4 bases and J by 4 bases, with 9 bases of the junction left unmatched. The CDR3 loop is CASSKKTGTSGYNEQFF. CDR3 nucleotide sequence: TGTGCCAGTAGTAAGAAAACCGGGACTAGCGGATACAATGAGCAGTTCTTC.

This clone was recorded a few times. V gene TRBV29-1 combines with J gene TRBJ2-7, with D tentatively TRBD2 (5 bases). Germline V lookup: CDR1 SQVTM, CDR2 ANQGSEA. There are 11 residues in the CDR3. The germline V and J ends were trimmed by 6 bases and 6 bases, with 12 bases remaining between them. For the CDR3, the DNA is TGCAGCGTACTCGAGGGTTGCGAGCAGTACTTC. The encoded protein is CSVLEGCEQYF.

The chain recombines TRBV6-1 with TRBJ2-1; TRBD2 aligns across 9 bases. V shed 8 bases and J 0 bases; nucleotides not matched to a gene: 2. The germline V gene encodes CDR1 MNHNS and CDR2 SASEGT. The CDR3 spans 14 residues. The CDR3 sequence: CASRSGSSYNEQFF. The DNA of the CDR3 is TGTGCCAGCCGTAGCGGGAGCTCCTACAATGAGCAGTTCTTC.

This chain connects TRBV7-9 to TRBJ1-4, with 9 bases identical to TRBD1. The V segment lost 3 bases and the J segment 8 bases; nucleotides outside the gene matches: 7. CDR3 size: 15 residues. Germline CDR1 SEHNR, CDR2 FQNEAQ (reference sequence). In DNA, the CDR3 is TGTGCCAGCAGCTTGGGTAGGACAGGGGACGAAAAACTGTTTTTT. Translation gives CASSLGRTGDEKLFF.

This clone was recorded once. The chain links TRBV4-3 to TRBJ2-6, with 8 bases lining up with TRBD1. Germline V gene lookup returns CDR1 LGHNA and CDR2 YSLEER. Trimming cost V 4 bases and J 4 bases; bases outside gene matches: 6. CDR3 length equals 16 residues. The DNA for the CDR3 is TGCGCCAGCAGCCGACCAGGGGGCGCCGGGGCCAACGTCCTGACTTTC. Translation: CASSRPGGAGANVLTF.

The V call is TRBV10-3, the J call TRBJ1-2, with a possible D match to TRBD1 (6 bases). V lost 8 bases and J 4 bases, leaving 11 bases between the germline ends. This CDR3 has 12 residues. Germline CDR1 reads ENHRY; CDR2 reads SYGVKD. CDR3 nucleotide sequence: TGTGCCATCGACACAGGGAGCTATGGCTACACCTTC. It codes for CAIDTGSYGYTF.

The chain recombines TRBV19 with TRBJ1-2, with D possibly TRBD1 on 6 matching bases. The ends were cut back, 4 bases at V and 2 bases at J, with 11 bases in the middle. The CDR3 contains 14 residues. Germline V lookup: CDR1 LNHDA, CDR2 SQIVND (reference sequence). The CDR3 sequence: CASSREGQNYGYTF. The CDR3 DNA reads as TGTGCCAGTAGTAGAGAGGGACAAAACTATGGCTACACCTTC. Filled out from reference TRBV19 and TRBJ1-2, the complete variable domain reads DGGITQSPKYLFRKEGQNVTLSCEQNLNHDAMYWYRQDPGQGLRLIYYSQIVNDFQKGDIAEGYSVSREKKESFPLTVTSAQKNPTAFYLCASSREGQNYGYTFGSGTRLTVV.

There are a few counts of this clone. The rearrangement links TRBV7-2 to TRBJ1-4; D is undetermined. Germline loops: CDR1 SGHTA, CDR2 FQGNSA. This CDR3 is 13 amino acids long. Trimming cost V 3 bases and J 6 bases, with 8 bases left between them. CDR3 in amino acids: CASSFFTDEKLFF. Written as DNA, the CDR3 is TGTGCCAGCAGCTTCTTCACAGATGAAAAACTGTTTTTT.

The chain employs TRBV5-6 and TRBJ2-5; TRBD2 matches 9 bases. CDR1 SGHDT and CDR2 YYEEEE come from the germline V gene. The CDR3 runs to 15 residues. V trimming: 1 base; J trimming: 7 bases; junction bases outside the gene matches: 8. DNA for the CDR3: TGTGCCAGCAGCTTGATCGCGGGAGGGATCGGGACCCAGTACTTC. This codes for CASSLIAGGIGTQYF.

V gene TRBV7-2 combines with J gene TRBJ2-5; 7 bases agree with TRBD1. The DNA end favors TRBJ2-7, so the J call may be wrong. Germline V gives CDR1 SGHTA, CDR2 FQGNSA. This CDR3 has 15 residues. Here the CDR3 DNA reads TGTGCCAGCAGCCTCCTGACAGGGTGGGAATACGAGCAGTACTTC. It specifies CASSLLTGWEYEQYF.

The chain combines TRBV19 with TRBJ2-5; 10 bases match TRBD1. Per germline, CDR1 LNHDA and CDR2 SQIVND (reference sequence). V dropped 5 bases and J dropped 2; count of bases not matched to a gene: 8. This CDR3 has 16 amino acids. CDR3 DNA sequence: TGTGCCAGTAGTTTGGGACAGGGGACGGGACAAGAGACCCAGTACTTC. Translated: CASSLGQGTGQETQYF.

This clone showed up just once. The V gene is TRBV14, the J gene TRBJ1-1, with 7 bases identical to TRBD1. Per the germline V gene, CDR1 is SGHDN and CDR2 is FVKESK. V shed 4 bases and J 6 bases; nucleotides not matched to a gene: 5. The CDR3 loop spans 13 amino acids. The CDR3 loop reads CASSRGGYPEAFF. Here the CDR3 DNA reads TGTGCCAGCAGCCGAGGGGGCTACCCTGAAGCTTTCTTT.

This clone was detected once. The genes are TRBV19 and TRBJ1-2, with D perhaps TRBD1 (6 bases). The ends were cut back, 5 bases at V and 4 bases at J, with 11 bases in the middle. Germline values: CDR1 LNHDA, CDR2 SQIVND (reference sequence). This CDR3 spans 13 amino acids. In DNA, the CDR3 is TGTGCCAGTAGTCCGGACAGATTCTATGGCTACACCTTC. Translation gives CASSPDRFYGYTF.

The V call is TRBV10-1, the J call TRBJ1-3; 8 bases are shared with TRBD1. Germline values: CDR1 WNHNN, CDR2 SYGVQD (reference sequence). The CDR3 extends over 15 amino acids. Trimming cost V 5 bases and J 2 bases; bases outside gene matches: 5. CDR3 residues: CASSRTRGPGNTIYF. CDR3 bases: TGCGCCAGCAGTCGGACCAGGGGGCCTGGAAACACCATATATTTT.

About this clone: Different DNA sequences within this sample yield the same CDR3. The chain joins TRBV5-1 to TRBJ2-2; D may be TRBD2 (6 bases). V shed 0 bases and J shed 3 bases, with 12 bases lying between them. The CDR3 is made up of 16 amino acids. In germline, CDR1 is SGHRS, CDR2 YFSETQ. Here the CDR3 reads CASSLDVTSYTGELFF. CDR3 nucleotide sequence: TGCGCCAGCAGCTTGGATGTGACTAGTTACACCGGGGAGCTGTTTTTT.

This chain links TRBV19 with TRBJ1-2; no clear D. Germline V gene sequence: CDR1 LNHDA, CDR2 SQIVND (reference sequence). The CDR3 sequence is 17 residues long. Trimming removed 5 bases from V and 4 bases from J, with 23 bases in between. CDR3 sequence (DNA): TGTGCCAGTAGTTCCCCCCTGTGGCCCCTGGGCATCTATGGCTACACCTTC. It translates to CASSSPLWPLGIYGYTF.

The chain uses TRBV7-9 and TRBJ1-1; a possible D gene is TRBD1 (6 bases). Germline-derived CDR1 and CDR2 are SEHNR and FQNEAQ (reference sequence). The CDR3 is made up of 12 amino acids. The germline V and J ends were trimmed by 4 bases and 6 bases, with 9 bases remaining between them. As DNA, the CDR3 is TGTGCCAGCAGCTGGAAGGGGGCTGAAGCTTTCTTT. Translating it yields CASSWKGAEAFF.

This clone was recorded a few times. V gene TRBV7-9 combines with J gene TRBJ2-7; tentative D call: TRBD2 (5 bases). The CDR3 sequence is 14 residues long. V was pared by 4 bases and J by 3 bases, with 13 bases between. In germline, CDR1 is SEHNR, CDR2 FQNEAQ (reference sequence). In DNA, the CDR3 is TGTGCCAGCAGCTCCACTACCGGGGTCTACGAGCAGTACTTC. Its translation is CASSSTTGVYEQYF.

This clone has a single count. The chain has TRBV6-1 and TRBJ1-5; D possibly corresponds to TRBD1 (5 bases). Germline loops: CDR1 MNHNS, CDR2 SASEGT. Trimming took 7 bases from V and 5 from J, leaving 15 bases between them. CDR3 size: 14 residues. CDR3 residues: CASTVEDKYQPQHF. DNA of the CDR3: TGTGCCAGCACCGTTGAGGACAAATATCAGCCCCAGCATTTT.

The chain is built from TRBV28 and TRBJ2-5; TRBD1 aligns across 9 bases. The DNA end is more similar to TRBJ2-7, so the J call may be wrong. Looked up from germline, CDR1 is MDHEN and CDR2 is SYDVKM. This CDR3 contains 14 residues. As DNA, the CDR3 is TGTGCCAGCAGTCCTCTCGGGACAGGGCTCGAGCAGTACTTC. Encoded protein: CASSPLGTGLEQYF.

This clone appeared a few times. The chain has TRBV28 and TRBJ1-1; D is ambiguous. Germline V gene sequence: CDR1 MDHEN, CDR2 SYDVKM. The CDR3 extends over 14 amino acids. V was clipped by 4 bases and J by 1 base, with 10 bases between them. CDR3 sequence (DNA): TGTGCCAGCAGTTCCCCGGGGAGGAACACTGAAGCTTTCTTT. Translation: CASSSPGRNTEAFF.

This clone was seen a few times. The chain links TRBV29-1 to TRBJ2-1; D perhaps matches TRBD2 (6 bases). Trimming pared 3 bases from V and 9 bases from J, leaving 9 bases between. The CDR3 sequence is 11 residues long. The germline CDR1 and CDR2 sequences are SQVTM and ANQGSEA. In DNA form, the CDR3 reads TGCAGCGTTGATGCGGGGCTTGAGCAGTTCTTC. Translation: CSVDAGLEQFF.

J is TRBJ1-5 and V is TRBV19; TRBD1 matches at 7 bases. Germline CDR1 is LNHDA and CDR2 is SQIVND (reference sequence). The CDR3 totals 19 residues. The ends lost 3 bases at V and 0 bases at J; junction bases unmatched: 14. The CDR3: CASSIPGQAIPYSNQPQHF. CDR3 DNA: TGTGCCAGTAGTATCCCTGGACAGGCGATCCCTTATAGCAATCAGCCCCAGCATTTT.

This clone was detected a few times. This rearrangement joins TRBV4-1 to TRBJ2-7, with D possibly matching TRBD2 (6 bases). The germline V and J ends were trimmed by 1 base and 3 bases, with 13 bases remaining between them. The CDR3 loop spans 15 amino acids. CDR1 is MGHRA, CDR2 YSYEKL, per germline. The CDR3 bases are TGCGCCAGCAGCCAAGGGAGGGAGTCTGGCTACGAGCAGTACTTC. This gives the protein CASSQGRESGYEQYF.